This TCR beta chain was recovered during a study of blood T cell repertoires in COVID-19. For the study at large: Samples of COVID-19 (acute and convalescent) were obtained from the United States, Italy and Spain.

Measured with immunoSEQ multiplex PCR; TCRdb has only the in-frame clones, and not every one. The sample lists some 500,000 clones, roughly nine tenths occurring once. This clonotype originated in a woman between 50 and 59 years old with COVID-19, enrolled during active disease. Sequencing was done on a sample of peripheral blood.

The CDR3 coding sequence is TGTGCCAGCAGCTTACCCCCGGACGGGACATCTTTCTTT. Translation gives CASSLPPDGTSFF. This chain joins TRBV7-9 and TRBJ1-1; D is perhaps TRBD1 (6 bases). Germline loops: CDR1 SEHNR, CDR2 FQNEAQ (reference sequence). CDR3 size: 13 residues. Trimming took off 2 bases at V and 12 bases at J, with 16 bases between the two ends.